Below are 3 T cell receptor delta chains sequenced from a single sample in a study of γδ T cells in repeated Plasmodium falciparum infection. TCRdb repeated clone calling on the multiplex PCR reads with CATT. The data hold 90,000 or so delta-chain clones, with over 0.9% observed a single time. Bulk repertoires came from Vgamma9/Vdelta2+ or Vdelta2-negative gammadelta T cells flow-sorted from PBMC. The sequenced sample was gamma-delta T cells from blood. The receptors were gathered from a pool of human donors (malaria-infected and uninfected, not separated).

The sample holds a few counts of this clone. This is likely an artifact of a read error, given a far larger clone one base away. The sample has other DNA sequences that encode this CDR3 too. The CDR3 loop reads CACDTVTVNTDKLIF. The CDR3 nucleotides read TGTGCCTGTGACACCGTTACGGTGAACACCGATAAACTCATCTTT. The rearrangement uses TRDV2 and TRDJ1; D is unresolved. The J gene is absent in TCRdb and was assigned here via DNA matching to germline. Germline CDR1 reads GEAIGNYY; CDR2 reads EKD. The V end was cut by 0 bases, the J end by 0 bases, with 10 bases between. The CDR3 length is 15 residues.

Details on this clone: The amino acid sequence in TCRdb belongs to a much larger clone and departs from this DNA's translation at residue 9, likely a sequencing read error; the sequence shown is translated from the DNA. The genes are TRDV1 and TRDJ3; D uncertain. The CDR3 has 18 residues. Per the germline V gene, CDR1 is TSWWSYY and CDR2 is QGS. V was cut by 1 base and J by 0 bases, with 10 bases left in between. The CDR3 region has the DNA TGTGCTCTTGGGGAACCTCCCGTCGACTCCTGGGACACCCGACAGATGTTTTTC. It is translated as CALGEPPVDSWDTRQMFF.

This clone was counted many times. This DNA's translation differs at residue 12 from TCRdb's protein, which comes from a much larger clone; a read error is likely, and the protein shown is translated from the DNA. The chain combines TRDV1 with TRDJ1; TRDD3 agrees at 12 bases. Germline lookup yields CDR1 TSWWSYY and CDR2 QGS. The CDR3 covers 17 residues. V trimming: 2 bases; J trimming: 3 bases; junction bases outside the gene matches: 7. The CDR3 DNA reads TGTGCTCTTGGGGAATTTCCCCCTGGGGGATACGCCGATAAACTCATCTTT. This sequence encodes CALGEFPPGGYADKLIF.